The rows below give T cell receptor beta chains drawn from one sample of a study of shared clonotypes between healthy human individuals. Libraries were prepared by immunoSEQ multiplex PCR; TCRdb keeps only in-frame clonotypes and omits some of them. The sample carries 1 million to 1.3 million clones, about four fifths recorded once. Sequences were obtained from memory CD4+ T cells from PBMCs. The receptors stem from a man aged 18-30 years in good health. Some clones in this sample may be carry-over from other donors' samples. The CDR3 runs from the conserved cysteine through the conserved F or W. The D gene is left open where the match is weak. Clone size is stated in some rows and not others, as once, few, many or a class when expanded.

TRBJ2-7 | 15 | TRBD1 | TRBV5-1 | - | TGCGCCAGCAGCTTACAGGGACAGGGGGCGAACGAGCAGTACTTC | CASSLQGQGANEQYF
TRBJ2-2 | 12 | - | TRBV6-5 | once | TGTGCCAGCAGTTGGGGGACCGGGGAGCTGTTTTTT | CASSWGTGELFF
TRBJ2-4 | 16 | TRBD1 | TRBV7-8 | - | TGTGCCAGCAGCCAGACGACAGGGTTGACCAAAAACATTCAGTACTTC | CASSQTTGLTKNIQYF
TRBJ2-7 | 14 | TRBD2 | TRBV2 | - | TGTGCCAGCAGTGGAGGGACTAGCGCCCACGAGCAGTACTTC | CASSGGTSAHEQYF
TRBJ2-7 | 12 | - | TRBV6-6 | - | TGTGCCAGCCAAGGGAGCTCCTACGAGCAGTACTTC | CASQGSSYEQYF
TRBJ1-1 | 13 | - | TRBV11-3 | - | TGTGCCACCCTGGGGGGGGTGAACACTGAAGCTTTCTTT | CATLGGVNTEAFF
TRBJ2-7 | 13 | TRBD2 | TRBV7-6 | - | TGTGCCAGCAGTTCGGCGGGGGCCTACGAGCAGTACTTC | CASSSAGAYEQYF
TRBJ1-5 | 15 | - | TRBV6-6 | once | TGTGCCAGCAGGGGGACCGTCACCCACAATCAGCCCCAGCATTTT | CASRGTVTHNQPQHF
TRBJ1-1 | 14 | - | TRBV7-2 | many | TGTGCCAGCAGCTTGAACCAGGGGAACACTGAAGCTTTCTTT | CASSLNQGNTEAFF
TRBJ1-1 | 17 | TRBD1 | TRBV28 | - | TGTGCCAGCAGTCCTCCCAGGACAGGGGTCAAAAACACTGAAGCTTTCTTT | CASSPPRTGVKNTEAFF
TRBJ2-1 | 15 | TRBD2 | TRBV28 | - | TGTGCCAGCAGCCCAGGGGCTAGCGGGAGTTGGGAGCAGTTCTTC | CASSPGASGSWEQFF
TRBJ2-3 | 16 | TRBD2 | TRBV5-1 | - | TGCGCCAGCAGCCGCAGGACTAGCGGGACTCCAGATACGCAGTATTTT | CASSRRTSGTPDTQYF
TRBJ1-2 | 12 | - | TRBV7-2 | few | TGTGCCAGCAGCTTAGCTAACTATGGCTACACCTTC | CASSLANYGYTF
TRBJ2-7 | 15 | - | TRBV5-1 | - | TGCGCCAGCAGCTTGGCCGTCGGAGTAAACTACGAGCAGTACTTC | CASSLAVGVNYEQYF
TRBJ2-7 | 12 | - | TRBV27 | - | TGTGCCAGCAGTCTACCGACCTACGAGCAGTACTTC | CASSLPTYEQYF
TRBJ2-4 | 14 | - | TRBV2 | - | TGTGCCAGCAGAGGTTGGCAGGGAAAAAACATTCAGTACTTC | CASRGWQGKNIQYF
TRBJ2-1 | 15 | TRBD1 | TRBV5-1 | - | TGCGCCAGCAGCTCACTCAGGGGGAACGACAATGAGCAGTTCTTC | CASSSLRGNDNEQFF
TRBJ2-5 | 13 | - | TRBV28 | - | TGTGCCAGCAGTCCTACAGGGTTAGAGACCCAGTACTTC | CASSPTGLETQYF
TRBJ2-7 | 13 | - | TRBV9 | few | TGTGCCAGCAGCGACCCCACAAAGACCGAGCAGTACTTC | CASSDPTKTEQYF
TRBJ1-5 | 16 | - | TRBV7-2 | - | TGTGCCAGCAGCTCGCGGAGAGGTTTAGGCACAGATACGCAGCATTTT | CASSSRRGLGTDTQHF
TRBJ2-7 | 14 | - | TRBV11-2 | - | TGTGCCAGCAGCTTCTCGCTTGCCCTCGACGAGCAGTACTTC | CASSFSLALDEQYF
TRBJ2-1 | 13 | - | TRBV7-8 | - | TGTGCCAGCAGCTTAGCCCCGGGCTGGGAGCAGTTCTTC | CASSLAPGWEQFF
TRBJ1-2 | 14 | - | TRBV5-8 | - | TGTGCCAGCAGCTTCTGGGGGGCTAACTATGGCTACACCTTC | CASSFWGANYGYTF
TRBJ1-1 | 14 | - | TRBV28 | - | TGTGCCAGCAGTTCAACTCTTAGGGTCACTGAAGCTTTCTTT | CASSSTLRVTEAFF
TRBJ1-2 | 16 | - | TRBV4-1 | - | TGCGCCAGCAGCCAATCGGCTGGGGAATGGGGCTATGGCTACACCTTC | CASSQSAGEWGYGYTF
TRBJ1-1 | 15 | TRBD1 | TRBV28 | - | TGTGCCAGCAGCCGCACAGGGGGAAGAAACACTGAAGCTTTCTTT | CASSRTGGRNTEAFF
TRBJ2-2 | 15 | TRBD2 | TRBV5-1 | - | TGCGCCAGCAGTCAGGTCGCGGGAGCGGGCGGGGAGCTGTTTTTT | CASSQVAGAGGELFF
TRBJ2-1 | 14 | - | TRBV29-1 | - | TGCAGCGCCGTAACTTCCCGCTCCTACAATGAGCAGTTCTTC | CSAVTSRSYNEQFF
TRBJ1-5 | 14 | - | TRBV6-1 | - | TGTGCCAGCAGCGATCATGGACAGAATCAGCCCCAGCATTTT | CASSDHGQNQPQHF
TRBJ2-3 | 15 | TRBD1 | TRBV5-1 | once | TGCGCCAGCAGCGGACAGGCCGGTTTGGGGGATACGCAGTATTTT | CASSGQAGLGDTQYF
TRBJ1-5 | 15 | - | TRBV2 | - | TGTGCCAGCTCTTTCAGGGGTAAGGGCAATCAGCCCCAGCATTTT | CASSFRGKGNQPQHF
TRBJ1-1 | 13 | - | TRBV5-5 | - | TGTGCCAGCAGCCCAAAGATGGTTGCTGAAGCTTTCTTT | CASSPKMVAEAFF
TRBJ2-7 | 15 | - | TRBV5-1 | - | TGCGCCAGCAGCTTGACCGGGCAGGGATGGTACGAGCAGTACTTC | CASSLTGQGWYEQYF
TRBJ2-6 | 17 | TRBD1 | TRBV18 | - | TGTGCCAGCTCACCAGAGGCAGGGGGATTTGGGGCCAACGTCCTGACTTTC | CASSPEAGGFGANVLTF
TRBJ2-3 | 17 | TRBD2 | TRBV7-9 | - | TGTGCCAGCAATTTCGCGTCTAGCGGGGGTGACACAGATACGCAGTATTTT | CASNFASSGGDTDTQYF
TRBJ2-7 | 13 | - | TRBV30 | - | TGTGCCTCCGCGAGGGGGAGCTCCTACGAGCAGTACTTC | CASARGSSYEQYF
TRBJ2-7 | 14 | - | TRBV11-2 | - | TGTGCCAGCAGCTTAGCCCCAGCGCGGGGCGAGCAGTACTTC | CASSLAPARGEQYF
TRBJ1-5 | 15 | - | TRBV28 | - | TGTGCCAGCAGTTTTGGAGTACAGTTGGATCAGCCCCAGCATTTT | CASSFGVQLDQPQHF
TRBJ2-3 | 16 | - | TRBV9 | once | TGTGCCAGCAGCGTAGTTGTAGGGGGAAGCGCAGATACGCAGTATTTT | CASSVVVGGSADTQYF
TRBJ1-2 | 13 | TRBD1 | TRBV7-2 | - | TGTGCCAGCAGCCCAACAGGGGGGATTGGCTACACCTTC | CASSPTGGIGYTF
TRBJ1-2 | 13 | - | TRBV16 | - | TGTGCCAGCAGCCATGACAGAAACTATGGCTACACCTTC | CASSHDRNYGYTF
TRBJ1-1 | 14 | - | TRBV7-2 | - | TGTGCCAGCAGCTTTTCAGGGGACCTTGCTGAAGCTTTCTTT | CASSFSGDLAEAFF
TRBJ1-5 | 15 | - | TRBV6-6 | - | TGTGCCAGCAGCGGGCGAGGGACGGGGCATCAGCCCCAGCATTTT | CASSGRGTGHQPQHF
TRBJ2-5 | 13 | - | TRBV7-3 | - | TGTGCCAGCAGCTTAGCCCCCCTAGAGACCCAGTACTTC | CASSLAPLETQYF
TRBJ2-1 | 17 | - | TRBV11-2 | - | TGTGCCAGCAGCTTAGAGGAGCTAGCAGGGGCCCTCAATGAGCAGTTCTTC | CASSLEELAGALNEQFF